The present T cell receptor beta chain was sequenced within a study of Graves' ophthalmopathy and Graves' hyperthyroidism. Study information: Peripheral blood was gathered at first diagnosis, ahead of any treatment whatsoever. Study-wide findings and caveats: Sensitivity reached more than 70% and specificity 72.22% when the model predicted ophthalmopathy progression. Detected in blood as well were most expanded thyroid clonotypes with frequency above 0.001.

Amplification of the TCR beta CDR3 regions used RNA transcripts (as template). Following a first-round RT-PCR that used HTBI primers, a second-round multiplex PCR was carried out. One entry per CDR3 protein, called by TCRdb with MiXCR from the multiplex PCR reads. The sample lists roughly 700,000 distinct CDR3 sequences, about 44% seen once, with approximately 43% in the top ten. At least ten counts were recorded for this clonotype. Its antigen is not identified. From fresh peripheral blood, over 9 ml in volume, the PBMCs were obtained. Trimming stripped 3 bases from V and 7 bases from J, with 10 bases between. This CDR3 is built from 13 residues. From germline, CDR1 is LNHDA and CDR2 SQIVND (reference sequence).

The chain joins TRBV19 to TRBJ1-5, with D perhaps TRBD1 (5 bases). Sequences were obtained from peripheral blood. This sequence was found in an adult man with Graves' ophthalmopathy. CDR3 sequence reads: CASSIWDGQPQHF. The DNA for the CDR3 is TGTGCCAGTAGTATCTGGGACGGACAGCCCCAGCATTTT.